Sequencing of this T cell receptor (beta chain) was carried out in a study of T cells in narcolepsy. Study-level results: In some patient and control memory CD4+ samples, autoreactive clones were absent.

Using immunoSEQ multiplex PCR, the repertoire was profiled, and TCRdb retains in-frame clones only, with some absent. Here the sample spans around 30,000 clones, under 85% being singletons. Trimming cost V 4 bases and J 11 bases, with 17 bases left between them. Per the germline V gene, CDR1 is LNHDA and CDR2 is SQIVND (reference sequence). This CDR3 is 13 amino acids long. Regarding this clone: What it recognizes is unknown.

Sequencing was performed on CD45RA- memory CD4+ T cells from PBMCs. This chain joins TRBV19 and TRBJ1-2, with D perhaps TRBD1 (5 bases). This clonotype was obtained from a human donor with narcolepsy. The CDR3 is CASSTAGSGGYTF. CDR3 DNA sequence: TGTGCCAGTAGTACGGCGGGATCCGGGGGATACACCTTC. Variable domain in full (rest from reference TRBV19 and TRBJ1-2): DGGITQSPKYLFRKEGQNVTLSCEQNLNHDAMYWYRQDPGQGLRLIYYSQIVNDFQKGDIAEGYSVSREKKESFPLTVTSAQKNPTAFYLCASSTAGSGGYTFGSGTRLTVV.